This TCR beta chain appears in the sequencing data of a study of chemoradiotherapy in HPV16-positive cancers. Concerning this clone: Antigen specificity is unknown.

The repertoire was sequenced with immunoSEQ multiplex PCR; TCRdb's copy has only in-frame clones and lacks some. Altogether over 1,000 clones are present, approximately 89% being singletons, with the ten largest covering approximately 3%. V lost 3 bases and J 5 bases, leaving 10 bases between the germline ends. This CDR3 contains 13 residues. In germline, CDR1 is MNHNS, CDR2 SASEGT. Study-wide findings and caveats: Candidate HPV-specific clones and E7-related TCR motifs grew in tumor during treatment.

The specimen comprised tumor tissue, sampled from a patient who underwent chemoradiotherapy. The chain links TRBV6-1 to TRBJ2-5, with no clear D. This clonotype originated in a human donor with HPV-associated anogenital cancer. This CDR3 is CASSDSPHETQYF. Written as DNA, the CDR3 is TGTGCCAGCAGTGACAGTCCCCACGAGACCCAGTACTTC.